This T cell receptor (beta chain) appears in the sequencing data of a study of cytomegalovirus exposure and HLA in healthy donors. Overall study context: One earlier analysis, a look at about 179 million T cells, found roughly 110 million unique TCR beta sequences. The study, taken as a whole, reports: Earlier analysis looked at TCR beta V segments, and most were productive about 87% or about 30% of the time. In a later analysis, TCR association rates varied by HLA locus: DRB1 most, HLA-C fewest.

Sampled while nominally healthy, donors likely had unrecorded immune exposures. About this clone itself: Its antigen is unknown.

V lost 6 bases and J lost 5; bases outside the gene matches: 7. Germline loops: CDR1 LNHDA, CDR2 SQIVND (reference sequence). This CDR3 is built from 14 residues. It was with 60 Vbeta and 13 Jbeta primers that the PCR ran. Clones were sequenced by immunoSEQ multiplex PCR, and TCRdb holds only the in-frame ones, with some missing. The sample consists of about 120,000 clones, over 70% of them appearing once. The chain couples TRBV19 to TRBJ2-7, with 10 nucleotides matching TRBD1. The specimen was PBMCs. The TCR comes from a woman aged 40 to 49 in good health and CMV-seropositive. The CDR3 spells CASSPTGGPHEQYF. In DNA, the CDR3 is TGTGCCAGTAGCCCGACAGGGGGCCCCCACGAGCAGTACTTC. Combining the CDR3 with reference TRBV19 and TRBJ2-7 gives the whole variable domain DGGITQSPKYLFRKEGQNVTLSCEQNLNHDAMYWYRQDPGQGLRLIYYSQIVNDFQKGDIAEGYSVSREKKESFPLTVTSAQKNPTAFYLCASSPTGGPHEQYFGPGTRLTVT.